This TCR beta chain stems from a study of T cells in Graves' hyperthyroidism and ophthalmopathy. Concerning this clonotype: This may come from a read error, since a much larger clone is one base off.

Amplification targeted TCR beta CDR3 regions from RNA transcripts. Carried out on the TCR CDR3, a first-round RT-PCR used the HTBI primer set. TCRdb used MiXCR to reprocess the multiplex PCR reads, holding one entry per CDR3 protein. The table shows 730,000 or so distinct CDR3 sequences, with 18% occurring only once. The TCR originated in a woman between 50 and 59 years old with Graves' hyperthyroidism that later progressed to Graves' ophthalmopathy. Input material: blood.

CDR3 protein: CASSPSLRTGVFNEQFF. In DNA, the CDR3 is TGTGCCAGCTCACCATCGTTGCGGACAGGGGTGTTCAATGAGCAGTTCTTC. This chain uses TRBV18 with TRBJ2-1, with TRBD1 identical over 9 bases. The germline CDR1 and CDR2 sequences are KGHSH and LQKENI. Germline trimming cut 2 bases from V and 6 bases from J; bases unmatched to any gene: 11. The CDR3 contains 17 residues.